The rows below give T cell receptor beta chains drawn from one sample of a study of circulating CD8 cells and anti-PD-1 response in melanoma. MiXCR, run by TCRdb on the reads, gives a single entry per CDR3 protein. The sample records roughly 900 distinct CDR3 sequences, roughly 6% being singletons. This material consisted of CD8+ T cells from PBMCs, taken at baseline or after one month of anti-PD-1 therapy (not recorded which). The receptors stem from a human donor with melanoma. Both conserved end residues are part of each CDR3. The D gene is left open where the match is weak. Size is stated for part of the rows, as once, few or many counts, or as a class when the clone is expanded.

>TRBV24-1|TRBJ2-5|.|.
CSTTPGTEKSQYF
TGTTCCACCACTCCTGGAACGGAGAAGTCCCAGTACTTC
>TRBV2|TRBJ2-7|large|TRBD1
CASIDRASYEQYF
TGTGCCAGCATAGACAGGGCCTCCTACGAGCAGTACTTC
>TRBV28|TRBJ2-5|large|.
CASSLGPLETQYF
TGTGCCAGCAGTTTGGGTCCGTTGGAGACCCAGTACTTC
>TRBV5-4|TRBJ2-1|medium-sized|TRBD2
CASSSVSGVDEQFF
TGTGCCAGCAGCTCGGTTAGCGGGGTCGATGAGCAGTTCTTC
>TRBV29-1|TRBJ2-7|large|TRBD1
CSVERRDRGTALAYEQYF
TGCAGCGTTGAACGCCGGGACAGGGGGACCGCCCTGGCGTACGAGCAGTACTTC
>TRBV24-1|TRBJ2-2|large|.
CATSYNTGELFF
TGTGCCACCAGCTATAACACCGGGGAGCTGTTTTTT
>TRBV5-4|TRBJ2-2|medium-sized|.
CASSLVPGVENTGELFF
TGTGCCAGCAGCTTGGTTCCGGGGGTGGAGAACACCGGGGAGCTGTTTTTT
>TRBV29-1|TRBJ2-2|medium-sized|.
CSVVGGTGELFF
TGCAGCGTTGTGGGGGGCACCGGGGAGCTGTTTTTT
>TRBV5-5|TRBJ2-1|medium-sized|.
CASSRVGGNTYNEQFF
TGTGCCAGCAGTCGTGTTGGGGGAAATACCTACAATGAGCAGTTCTTC
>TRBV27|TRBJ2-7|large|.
CASSLSVGEQYF
TGTGCCAGCAGCCTCTCAGTGGGCGAGCAGTACTTC
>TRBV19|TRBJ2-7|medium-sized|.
CASSMYPSDYEQYF
TGTGCCAGTAGTATGTATCCTAGCGACTACGAGCAGTACTTC
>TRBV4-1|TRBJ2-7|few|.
CASSQETEQYF
TGCGCCAGCAGCCAAGAGACCGAGCAGTACTTC
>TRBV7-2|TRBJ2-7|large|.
CASSLDREGIDEQYF
TGTGCCAGCAGCTTGGACAGGGAGGGGATCGACGAGCAGTACTTC
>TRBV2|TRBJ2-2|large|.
CASSDGNTGELFF
TGTGCCAGCAGTGACGGAAACACCGGGGAGCTGTTTTTT
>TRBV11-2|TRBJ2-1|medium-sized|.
CASSWPGRISSSYNEQFF
TGTGCCAGCAGCTGGCCGGGACGGATATCCAGCTCCTACAATGAGCAGTTCTTC
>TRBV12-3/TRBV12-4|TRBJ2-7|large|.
CASSLKYEQYF
TGTGCCAGCAGTTTAAAGTACGAGCAGTACTTC
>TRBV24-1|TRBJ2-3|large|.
CATSDQTGKVTDTQYF
TGTGCCACCAGTGATCAAACAGGAAAGGTCACAGATACGCAGTATTTT
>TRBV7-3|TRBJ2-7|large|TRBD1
CASSLLGTGDEQYF
TGTGCCAGCAGCTTGTTAGGGACAGGGGACGAGCAGTACTTC
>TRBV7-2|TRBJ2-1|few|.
CASSFDISSYNEQFF
TGTGCCAGCAGCTTCGACATAAGCTCCTACAATGAGCAGTTCTTC
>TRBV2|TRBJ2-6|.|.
CAGTNWDRRGPGANVLTF
TGTGCCGGCACCAACTGGGACCGGCGGGGGCCCGGGGCCAACGTCCTGACTTTC
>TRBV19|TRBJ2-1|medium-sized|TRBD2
CASSIDSGSLNEQFF
TGTGCCAGTAGTATAGATAGCGGGAGTCTGAATGAGCAGTTCTTC
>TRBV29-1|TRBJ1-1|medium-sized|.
CSVDPGISTEAFF
TGCAGCGTTGACCCGGGGATTAGCACTGAAGCTTTCTTT
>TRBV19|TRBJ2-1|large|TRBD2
CASSVGTSEQFF
TGTGCCAGTAGTGTAGGGACTAGCGAGCAGTTCTTC
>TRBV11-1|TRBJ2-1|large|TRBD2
CASSLEDAGGRDEQFF
TGTGCCAGCAGCTTAGAAGATGCGGGAGGGAGGGATGAGCAGTTCTTC
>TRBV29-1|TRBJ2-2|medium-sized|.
CSVQGGLTGELFF
TGCAGCGTTCAAGGAGGACTTACCGGGGAGCTGTTTTTT
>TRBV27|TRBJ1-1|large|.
CASRPAEFDTEAFF
TGTGCCAGCAGACCCGCGGAGTTTGACACTGAAGCTTTCTTT
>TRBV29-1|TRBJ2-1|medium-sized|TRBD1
CSVAGTGGAPGAGGYNEQFF
TGCAGCGTCGCCGGGACAGGGGGCGCCCCGGGAGCGGGAGGGTACAATGAGCAGTTCTTC
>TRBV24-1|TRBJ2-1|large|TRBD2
CAIASPSGRAGTYNEQFF
TGTGCCATCGCCTCGCCTAGCGGGAGGGCTGGGACCTACAATGAGCAGTTCTTC
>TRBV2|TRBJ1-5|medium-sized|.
CASSEDEGVNQPQHF
TGTGCCAGCAGTGAAGATGAGGGGGTAAATCAGCCCCAGCATTTT
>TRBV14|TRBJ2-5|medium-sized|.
CASSQGRPIAIETQYF
TGTGCCAGCAGCCAAGGGAGGCCAATAGCGATTGAGACCCAGTACTTC
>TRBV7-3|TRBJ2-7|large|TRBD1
CASSRGQGAYEQYF
TGTGCCAGCAGCCGGGGACAGGGGGCTTACGAGCAGTACTTC
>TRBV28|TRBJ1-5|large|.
CASSFYKGNQPQHF
TGTGCCAGCAGTTTTTACAAGGGGAATCAGCCCCAGCATTTT
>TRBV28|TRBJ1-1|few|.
CASSLGQLSGTEAFF
TGTGCCAGCAGTTTAGGTCAACTTTCTGGCACTGAAGCTTTCTTT
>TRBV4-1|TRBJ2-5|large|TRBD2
CASSHPLAGYRQETQYF
TGCGCCAGCAGCCACCCACTAGCGGGGTATCGGCAAGAGACCCAGTACTTC
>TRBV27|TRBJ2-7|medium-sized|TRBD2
CASSLQVAGGQQDEQYF
TGTGCCAGCAGTTTGCAGGTAGCGGGGGGGCAACAAGACGAGCAGTACTTC
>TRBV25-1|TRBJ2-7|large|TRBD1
CASSDRKDRDHEQYF
TGTGCCAGCAGTGACCGTAAGGACAGGGATCACGAGCAGTACTTC